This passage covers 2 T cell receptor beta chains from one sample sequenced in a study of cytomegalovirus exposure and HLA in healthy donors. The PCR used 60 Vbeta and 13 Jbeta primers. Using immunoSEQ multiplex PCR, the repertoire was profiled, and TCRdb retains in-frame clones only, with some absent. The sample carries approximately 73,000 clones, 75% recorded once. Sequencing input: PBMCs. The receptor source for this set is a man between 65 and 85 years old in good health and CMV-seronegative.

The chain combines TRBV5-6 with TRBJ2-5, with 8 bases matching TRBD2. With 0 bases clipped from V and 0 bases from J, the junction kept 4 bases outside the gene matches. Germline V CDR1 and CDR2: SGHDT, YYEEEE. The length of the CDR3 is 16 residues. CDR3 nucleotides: TGTGCCAGCAGCTTGGCGGCGGGGGGCAACCAAGAGACCCAGTACTTC. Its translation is CASSLAAGGNQETQYF. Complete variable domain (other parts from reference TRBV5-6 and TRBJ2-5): DAGVTQSPTHLIKTRGQQVTLRCSPKSGHDTVSWYQQALGQGPQFIFQYYEEEERQRGNFPDRFSGHQFPNYSSELNVNALLLGDSALYLCASSLAAGGNQETQYFGPGTRLLVL.

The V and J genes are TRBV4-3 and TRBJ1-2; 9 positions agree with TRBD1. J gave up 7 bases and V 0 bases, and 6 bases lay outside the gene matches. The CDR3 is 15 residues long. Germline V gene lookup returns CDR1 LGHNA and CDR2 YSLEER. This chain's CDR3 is CASSQDADRGGGYTF. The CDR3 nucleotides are TGCGCCAGCAGCCAAGATGCGGACAGGGGTGGTGGCTACACCTTC.